Below are 5 T cell receptor beta chains sequenced from a single sample in a study of Graves' ophthalmopathy and Graves' hyperthyroidism. From RNA, the CDR3 regions of TCR beta chains were amplified and sequenced. Second-round multiplex PCR came after first-round RT-PCR with HTBI primers. TCRdb reanalysed the multiplex PCR reads using MiXCR and keeps one entry per CDR3 protein. Here the sample spans about 340,000 distinct CDR3 sequences, 17% being singletons. Sequencing used peripheral blood. All receptors come from an adult man with Graves' ophthalmopathy.

This clonotype was counted ten times or more. The chain has TRBV12-3 or TRBV12-4 and TRBJ1-5; TRBD1 agrees at 7 bases. This CDR3 is 16 amino acids long. Unmatched junction bases numbered 11, after V lost 7 bases and J lost 2 bases. In DNA form, the CDR3 reads TGTGCCAGCAACCTGGACAGGCCTGAAGGCAATCAGCCCCAGCATTTT. Translating it yields CASNLDRPEGNQPQHF.

There are many counts of this clonotype. The chain has TRBV12-3 or TRBV12-4 and TRBJ1-5, with 9 bases matching TRBD1. This CDR3 spans 15 amino acids. J lost 6 bases, V lost 6 bases, and 9 bases had no gene match. The DNA for the CDR3 is TGTGCCAGCAGGGAGACAGGGGGGGATCGTCAGCCCCAGCATTTT. It is translated as CASRETGGDRQPQHF.

This clonotype was found many times. The CDR3 loop reads CASSHRDRVETQYF. CDR3 DNA sequence: TGTGCCAGCAGTCACCGGGACAGGGTTGAGACCCAGTACTTC. V usage is TRBV12-3 or TRBV12-4 and J usage is TRBJ2-5, with 9 bases identical to TRBD1. The CDR3 sequence is 14 residues long. The ends lost 5 bases at V and 5 bases at J; junction bases unmatched: 6.

This clonotype was observed many times. The rearrangement links TRBV9 to TRBJ1-2, with D maybe TRBD1 (5 bases). In germline, CDR1 is SGDLS, CDR2 YYNGEE. This CDR3 has 14 amino acids. Trimming shortened V by 0 bases and J by 2 bases, and 8 bases separated the two germline ends. The CDR3 nucleotides read TGTGCCAGCAGCGTAGGACAGCAGAACTATGGCTACACCTTC. Encoded protein: CASSVGQQNYGYTF.

This rearrangement joins TRBV12-3 or TRBV12-4 to TRBJ1-1, with D tentatively TRBD1 (6 bases). V gave up 6 bases and J gave up 4 bases, with 15 bases separating them. The CDR3 runs 14 residues. CDR3 in DNA: TGTGCCAGCAGCCAAGGGGGGGGTGGCACTGAAGCTTTCTTT. Its translation is CASSQGGGGTEAFF.